The 28 T cell receptor beta chains below all came from one sample that was sequenced in a study of tumor and adjacent non-tumor tissue in lung cancer. A modified ARM-PCR protocol with three rounds of nested PCR amplified TCRbeta. MiXCR, run by TCRdb on the multiplex PCR reads, gives a single entry per CDR3 protein. The repertoire holds about 93,000 distinct CDR3 sequences, with less than 80% as singletons. The template was RNA from unsorted bulk tissue. The sequenced sample consisted of lung tumor tissue. The source is a man between 60 and 75 years old with non-small cell lung cancer.

In this sample, this clonotype turned up many times. This rearrangement joins TRBV6-6 to TRBJ2-7; tentatively, D is TRBD1 (6 bases). This CDR3 comprises 14 residues. Trimming stripped 6 bases from V and 5 bases from J, with 17 bases between. The germline V gene encodes CDR1 MNHNY and CDR2 SVGAGI (reference sequence). The DNA for the CDR3 is TGTGCCAGCAGGACTCCACAGGGAGTCCACGAGCAGTACTTC. The encoded protein is CASRTPQGVHEQYF.

The sample holds many counts of this clonotype. This chain uses TRBV11-3 with TRBJ2-5; 9 nucleotides agree with TRBD2. CDR3 size: 13 residues. The V gene end was trimmed by 7 bases and the J gene end by 3 bases; junction bases not matched to a gene: 3. Per germline, CDR1 SGHNT and CDR2 YENEEA. The CDR3 reads CASKWTSEETQYF. CDR3 in DNA: TGTGCCAGCAAATGGACTAGCGAAGAGACCCAGTACTTC.

This clonotype was detected only once. The rearrangement joins TRBV4-3 to TRBJ2-3, with D perhaps TRBD1 (5 bases). Per germline, CDR1 LGHNA and CDR2 YSLEER. The CDR3 runs 15 residues. V lost 4 bases, J lost 3 bases, and 14 bases lay in between. Here the CDR3 reads CASSPVVGATDTQYF. Here the CDR3 DNA reads TGCGCCAGCAGCCCCGTGGTAGGGGCTACAGATACGCAGTATTTT.

With regard to this clonotype: A much larger clone differs from this one at a single base, so this may be a read error. The V and J genes are TRBV20-1 and TRBJ2-3; D is perhaps TRBD2 (6 bases). CDR1 is DFQATT, CDR2 SNEGSKA, per germline (reference sequence). CDR3 length equals 14 residues. In DNA, the CDR3 is TGCAATGTGGCCGGGACTCCGATCACAGATACGCAGTATTTT. Its translation: CNVAGTPITDTQYF.

This chain connects TRBV14 to TRBJ2-5, with a tentative D call TRBD2 (6 bases). Germline V gives CDR1 SGHDN, CDR2 FVKESK. This CDR3 has 18 amino acids. Trimming removed 4 bases from V and 8 bases from J, with 29 bases in between. CDR3 DNA sequence: TGTGCCAGCAGCCCCCGGGGAACAGGAGATTCGCGGGACGATACCCAGTACTTC. The encoded protein is CASSPRGTGDSRDDTQYF.

This clonotype occurred many times. V gene TRBV5-1 combines with J gene TRBJ2-5; the match to TRBD2 covers 7 bases. The CDR3 extends over 13 amino acids. The V segment lost 8 bases and the J segment 5 bases; nucleotides outside the gene matches: 9. Germline CDR1 SGHRS, CDR2 YFSETQ. The CDR3 DNA follows: TGCGCCAGTAAAGTCGGGGGGTTGGAGACCCAGTACTTC. Its translation: CASKVGGLETQYF. The full variable domain, with the rest looked up from reference TRBV5-1 and TRBJ2-5, is KAGVTQTPRYLIKTRGQQVTLSCSPISGHRSVSWYQQTPGQGLQFLFEYFSETQRNKGNFPGRFSGRQFSNSRSEMNVSTLELGDSALYLCASKVGGLETQYFGPGTRLLVL.

About this clonotype itself: A much larger clonotype is one base distant, so this may be a read error. This chain connects TRBV20-1 to TRBJ1-6, with 8 bases fitting TRBD1. Per germline, CDR1 DFQATT and CDR2 SNEGSKA (reference sequence). J lost 4 bases, V lost 5 bases, and 7 bases had no gene match. The CDR3 totals 15 residues. CDR3 region: CSAGVGTGYNSPLHF. The DNA for the CDR3 is TGCAGTGCTGGAGTCGGGACAGGATATAATTCACCCCTCCACTTT.

The table lists this clonotype with many counts. In nucleotides, the CDR3 is TGCAGCGTAGTGGGGACTAGGGACAGGGCCGGTCACCAAGAGACCCAGTACTTC. Translation gives CSVVGTRDRAGHQETQYF. This chain uses TRBV29-1 with TRBJ2-5, with D possibly TRBD1 on 9 matching bases. V was clipped by 6 bases and J by 0 bases, with 26 bases between them. The CDR3 has 18 residues. The germline V gene has CDR1 SQVTM and CDR2 ANQGSEA.

On this clonotype: Mismatch with germline at one junction end may stem from a read error. The CDR3 coding sequence is TGTGACAGCAGCCCGCACTGGGGGATGAGGGATGAGCAATTCTTC. This gives the protein CDSSPHWGMRDEQFF. This chain joins TRBV11-2 and TRBJ2-1; D assignment may be TRBD1 or TRBD2 (5 bases each). There are 15 residues in the CDR3. Germline loops: CDR1 SGHAT, CDR2 FQNNGV.

In its sample, this clonotype was seen many times. J is TRBJ2-3 and V is TRBV7-9, with D perhaps TRBD2 (6 bases). CDR1 SEHNR and CDR2 FQNEAQ come from the germline V gene (reference sequence). Trimming took off 7 bases at V and 4 bases at J, with 12 bases between the two ends. This CDR3 has 13 residues. The chain's CDR3 is CASTRGNPDTQYF. The DNA for the CDR3 is TGTGCCAGCACCCGGGGGAACCCAGATACGCAGTATTTT.

On this clonotype: This may arise from a read error, as a much more abundant clone is one base away. The CDR3 DNA reads TGCAGTGCTAGTGCGACAGGGGCAGGGGCTAATGGAAAACTGTTTTTT. Its translation is CSASATGAGANGKLFF. V usage is TRBV20-1 and J usage is TRBJ1-4; the match to TRBD1 covers 8 bases. The CDR3 extends over 16 amino acids. From germline, CDR1 is DFQATT and CDR2 SNEGSKA (reference sequence).

For this clonotype: At one end, the junction sequence differs from germline, possibly due to a read error. The chain employs TRBV4-2 and TRBJ2-1; 7 bases agree with TRBD2. Germline V gene data show CDR1 as LGHNA and CDR2 as YNFKEQ. CDR3 length: 15 residues. CDR3 coding DNA: TGTGCCAGAAGCCAAGAGGTAGCGGGCCACAATGAGCAGTTATTC. It is translated as CARSQEVAGHNEQLF.

This clonotype has a count of ten or more. The chain employs TRBV28 and TRBJ1-5; D remains unclear. CDR1 is MDHEN and CDR2 is SYDVKM in the germline V gene. The CDR3 contains 15 residues. The V and J ends lost 6 bases and 7 bases respectively, with 19 bases between them. The CDR3 bases are TGTGCCAGCAGACCCCGCTCAGCGGGGAACCAGCCCCAGCATTTT. Its translation is CASRPRSAGNQPQHF.

The sample holds many counts of this clonotype. The CDR3 sequence: CSVIPRGQETYEQYF. The CDR3 region has the DNA TGCAGCGTTATTCCCCGGGGACAGGAGACCTACGAGCAGTACTTC. The chain is built from TRBV29-1 and TRBJ2-7; 8 bases match TRBD1. V dropped 5 bases and J dropped 2; count of bases not matched to a gene: 11. Germline CDR1 and CDR2: SQVTM and ANQGSEA. This CDR3 has 15 residues.

This clonotype was seen at least ten times. This sequence joins TRBV4-1 and TRBJ2-1; D is uncertain. Germline V gives CDR1 MGHRA, CDR2 YSYEKL. The CDR3 covers 16 residues. The germline V and J ends were trimmed by 1 base and 6 bases, with 16 bases remaining between them. CDR3 protein: CASSQASAIPSNEQFF. CDR3 sequence (DNA): TGCGCCAGCAGCCAAGCGAGTGCTATACCTTCCAATGAGCAGTTCTTC.

On this clonotype itself: The junction differs from germline at one of its ends, possibly a read error. The chain carries TRBV28 and TRBJ1-2, with 8 bases identical to TRBD1. The CDR3 is made up of 14 amino acids. Per germline, CDR1 MDHEN and CDR2 SYDVKM. The CDR3 nucleotides are TGTGCCATCAGCACCTCAGGGGGCAGCTATGACTACACCTTC. Translating it yields CAISTSGGSYDYTF.

This clonotype was seen ten or more times. J is TRBJ2-1 and V is TRBV28; D possibly corresponds to TRBD2 (5 bases). There are 12 residues in the CDR3. V lost 5 bases and J lost 13, with 15 bases in between. In germline, CDR1 is MDHEN, CDR2 SYDVKM. The CDR3 DNA sequence: TGTGCCAGCAGTAGCGGCGGGCGAATTCAGTTCTTC. Amino acid sequence: CASSSGGRIQFF.

V and J are TRBV6-6 and TRBJ2-1; no definite D call. Trimming removed 5 bases from V and 4 bases from J, with 15 bases in between. Germline CDR1 is MNHNY and CDR2 is SVGAGI (reference sequence). The CDR3 has 15 residues. This CDR3 is CASSHLGSGYNEQFF. CDR3 bases: TGTGCCAGCAGTCACCTGGGCAGTGGGTACAATGAGCAGTTCTTC.

A remark on this clonotype: This CDR3 is missing its conserved last phenylalanine or tryptophan, likely due to a read error. V is TRBV11-1 and J is TRBJ2-1; D remains unclear. This CDR3 region has 13 residues. The V gene's germline CDR1 is SGHAT and CDR2 FQDESV (reference sequence). CDR3 protein: CANSEQSRNEQFL. CDR3 sequence (DNA): TGTGCCAACAGCGAACAGAGCCGTAATGAGCAGTTCCTC.

This clonotype was counted a few times. The chain links TRBV10-3 to TRBJ2-1; D could derive from TRBD1 or TRBD2 (6 bases each). Trimming pared 8 bases from V and 8 bases from J, leaving 13 bases between. The CDR3 extends over 12 amino acids. CDR1 is ENHRY and CDR2 is SYGVKD in the germline V gene. The CDR3 region is CAIGGGIDEQFF. The CDR3 nucleotides read TGTGCCATCGGAGGGGGGATCGATGAGCAGTTCTTC.

As to this clonotype: One base away lies a much larger clone, so this may be a sequencing read error. J is TRBJ1-4 and V is TRBV14; 8 nucleotides align to TRBD1. Germline lookup yields CDR1 SGHDN and CDR2 FVKESK. The CDR3 totals 15 residues. CDR3 sequence (DNA): TGTGCCAACAGCCAACTCTCAGGGGGCGAGGAAAAACTGTTTTTT. Its translation: CANSQLSGGEEKLFF.

The chain combines TRBV15 with TRBJ2-2; 11 bases match TRBD2. Germline V gene lookup returns CDR1 LNHNV and CDR2 YYDKDF (reference sequence). After removal of 0 bases from V and 7 bases from J, the junction contained 4 bases not matched to a gene. The CDR3 is 16 residues long. DNA of the CDR3: TGTGCCACCAGCAGAGATAGCGGGAGGGCTGGCGGGGAGCTGTTTTTT. This codes for CATSRDSGRAGGELFF.

A note on this clonotype: Just one base apart from a much larger clone, this may be a read error. The chain is built from TRBV20-1 and TRBJ1-2; D not certain. There are 11 residues in the CDR3. With 7 bases removed from V and 7 bases from J, the gap between germline ends came to 13 bases. The germline gives CDR1 DFQATT, CDR2 SNEGSKA (reference sequence). The CDR3 is CSVLIDGGYTF. CDR3 sequence (DNA): TGCAGTGTTTTGATCGATGGTGGCTACACCTTC.

In the case of this clonotype: A read error may account for a junction end that differs from germline. The J gene is TRBJ2-1, the V gene TRBV5-5; 15 bases map to TRBD2. CDR1 SGHKS and CDR2 YYEKEE come from the germline V gene (reference sequence). This CDR3 has 16 amino acids. The CDR3 spells CACSPTGTSGRSEQFF. The CDR3 DNA reads TGTGCCTGCAGCCCCACCGGGACTAGCGGGAGGAGTGAGCAGTTCTTC.

This clonotype has more than one count but fewer than ten. Just one base apart from a much larger clone, this may be a read error. The genes are TRBV5-8 and TRBJ1-2; 7 bases match TRBD1. Germline CDR1 reads SGHTS; CDR2 reads YDEGEE. There are 15 residues in the CDR3. V dropped 2 bases and J dropped 4; count of bases not matched to a gene: 8. CDR3 bases: TGTGCCAGCAGCTTTGGACAGGAGGCTGGCTATGGCTACACCTTC. As protein: CASSFGQEAGYGYTF. The whole variable domain, remainder taken from reference TRBV5-8 and TRBJ1-2, is EAGVTQSPTHLIKTRGQQATLRCSPISGHTSVYWYQQALGLGLQFLLWYDEGEERNRGNFPPRFSGRQFPNYSSELNVNALELEDSALYLCASSFGQEAGYGYTFGSGTRLTVV.

On this clonotype itself: An end of the junction differs from the germline gene, which may be a read error. J is TRBJ2-1 and V is TRBV12-3 or TRBV12-4; TRBD2 aligns across 15 bases. This CDR3 is built from 16 residues. The CDR3 bases are TGTGCCAGCGGACTAGCGGGGGGGCGGCGTTATAATGAGCTGTTCTTC. Its protein is CASGLAGGRRYNELFF.

Concerning this clonotype itself: Relative to the germline gene, one junction end is altered; a read error may explain this. The CDR3 here is CVSSQDTSHYEQYF. As DNA, the CDR3 is TGTGTCAGCAGCCAAGATACGAGCCACTACGAGCAGTACTTC. The chain joins TRBV4-2 to TRBJ2-7; no clear D gene. This CDR3 spans 14 amino acids. Germline CDR1 and CDR2: LGHNA and YNFKEQ.

Comment on this clonotype: The junction and the germline gene differ at one end; a read error may be behind it. The rearrangement links TRBV5-5 to TRBJ1-1; 7 nucleotides align to TRBD1. CDR3 length equals 12 residues. Germline CDR1 SGHKS, CDR2 YYEKEE (reference sequence). The CDR3 protein is CASSVTGFESFF. In DNA, the CDR3 is TGTGCCAGCAGCGTGACAGGGTTTGAATCTTTCTTT.